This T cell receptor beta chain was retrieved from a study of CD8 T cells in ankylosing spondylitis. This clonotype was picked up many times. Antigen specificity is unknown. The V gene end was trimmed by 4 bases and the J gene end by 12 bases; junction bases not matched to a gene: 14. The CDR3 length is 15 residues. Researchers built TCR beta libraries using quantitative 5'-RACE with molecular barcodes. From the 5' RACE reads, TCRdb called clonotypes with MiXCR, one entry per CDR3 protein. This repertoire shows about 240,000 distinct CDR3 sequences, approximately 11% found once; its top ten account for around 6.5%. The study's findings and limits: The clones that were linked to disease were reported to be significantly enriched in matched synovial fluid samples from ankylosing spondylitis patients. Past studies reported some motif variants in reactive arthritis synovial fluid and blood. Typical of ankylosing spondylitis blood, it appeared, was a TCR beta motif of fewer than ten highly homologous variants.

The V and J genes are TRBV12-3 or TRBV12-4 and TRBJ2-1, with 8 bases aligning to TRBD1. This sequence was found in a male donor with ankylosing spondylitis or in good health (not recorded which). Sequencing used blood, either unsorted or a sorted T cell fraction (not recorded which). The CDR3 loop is CASSWGTGHTRRQFF. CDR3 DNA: TGTGCCAGCAGTTGGGGGACAGGACACACAAGGAGGCAGTTCTTC.